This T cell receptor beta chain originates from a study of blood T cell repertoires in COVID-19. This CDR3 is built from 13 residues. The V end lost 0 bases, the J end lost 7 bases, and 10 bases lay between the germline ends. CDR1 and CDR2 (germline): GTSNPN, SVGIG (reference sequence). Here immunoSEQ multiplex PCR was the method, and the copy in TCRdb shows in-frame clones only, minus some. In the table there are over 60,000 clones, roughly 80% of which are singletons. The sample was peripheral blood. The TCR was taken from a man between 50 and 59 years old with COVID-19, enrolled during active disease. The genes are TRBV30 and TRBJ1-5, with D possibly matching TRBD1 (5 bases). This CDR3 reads CAWSVWGEQPQHF. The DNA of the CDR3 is TGTGCCTGGAGTGTGTGGGGGGAACAGCCCCAGCATTTT.